Sequencing of this T cell receptor beta chain was carried out in a study of metastatic and nonmetastatic thyroid tumors. In the study overall: The authors compared repertoires across blood and tumor or nodule tissue from malignant and benign thyroid patients. Regarding the study as a whole: Reportedly, malignant thyroid tumors had significantly higher TCR beta diversity than benign nodules, in blood and tumor.

Losses at the gene ends were 6 bases for V and 6 bases for J; bases not matched to a gene: 9. There are 14 residues in the CDR3. The germline V gene encodes CDR1 SGHTA and CDR2 FQGNSA. How the authors handled the data: Researchers built a distant-metastasis classifier for papillary thyroid cancer that drew on CDR3 differences across clinicopathological groups. TCRdb reprocessed the PCR reads via MiXCR. The V and J calls were determined by TCRdb, not by the authors. The table lists more than 13,000 clones, more than 20% of them singletons. Not a single patient had been given any form of treatment at any point before undergoing thyroid surgery. In this sample, this clone is medium-sized. What it binds is not known.

This clonotype originated in a female donor with papillary thyroid cancer or a benign thyroid nodule (not recorded which). Some clones in this sample may be carry-over from other donors' samples. Sample: blood. The chain links TRBV7-2 to TRBJ2-7, with 9 bases fitting TRBD2. CDR3: CASRSGLATREQYF. In DNA form, the CDR3 reads TGTGCCAGCAGATCTGGACTAGCGACTCGCGAGCAGTACTTC.